These 20 T cell receptor beta chains share one sample of origin, sequenced in a study of regulatory T cells in long-lasting Graves disease. iRepertoire HTBI primers and Arm-PCR of CDR3 regions built TCR beta libraries. TCRdb re-derived calls from the multiplex PCR reads in MiXCR, one entry per CDR3 protein. In the table there are some 280,000 distinct CDR3 sequences, 20% to 25% of which are singletons. The time point: persistent/refractory GD, antithyroid drugs over 5 years with positive TRAb. Extracted RNA from PBMCs served as the source of the TCR library. The source material was peripheral blood mononuclear cells (PBMCs), sampled when the disease was refractory, from a patient treated with antithyroid drugs. The receptor set was obtained from a female donor with Graves disease.

This clonotype was recorded at least ten times. This chain connects TRBV28 to TRBJ2-7, with D uncertain. The CDR3 consists of 13 residues. V was clipped by 3 bases and J by 2 bases, with 8 bases between them. Germline lookup yields CDR1 MDHEN and CDR2 SYDVKM. CDR3 amino acids: CASSFDSTYEQYF. In DNA, the CDR3 is TGTGCCAGCAGTTTTGACTCCACCTACGAGCAGTACTTC.

J is TRBJ2-7 and V is TRBV5-6; D is unresolved. Per germline, CDR1 SGHDT and CDR2 YYEEEE. V shed 1 base and J shed 5 bases, with 13 bases lying between them. The CDR3 length is 14 residues. The chain's CDR3 is CASSLSSLGDEQYF. CDR3 sequence (DNA): TGTGCCAGCAGCTTGAGTAGCCTTGGGGACGAGCAGTACTTC.

In this sample, this clonotype turned up many times. The chain has TRBV16 and TRBJ1-1, with no clear D. The germline V gene encodes CDR1 KGHSY and CDR2 FQNENV. With 0 bases removed from V and 4 bases from J, the gap between germline ends came to 12 bases. This CDR3 is 15 amino acids long. The CDR3 reads CASSQSSGRGTEAFF. The CDR3 DNA reads TGTGCCAGCAGCCAATCGTCAGGCCGGGGCACTGAAGCTTTCTTT.

The chain combines TRBV19 with TRBJ2-2; D ambiguous. The V end was cut by 5 bases, the J end by 6 bases, with 19 bases between. The CDR3 is made up of 16 amino acids. Germline V gene lookup returns CDR1 LNHDA and CDR2 SQIVND (reference sequence). The CDR3 coding sequence is TGTGCCAGTAGTCACTCCTCGGGCCTATTGCCCGGGGAGCTGTTTTTT. Residues: CASSHSSGLLPGELFF.

This clonotype was found many times. This sequence joins TRBV2 and TRBJ1-1, with no clear D. CDR3 length equals 13 residues. Germline loops: CDR1 SNHLY, CDR2 FYNNEI. Deletions cut 9 bases from V and 0 bases from J, with 11 bases between. CDR3 DNA sequence: TGTGCCAGTCACCCCCCTTTGAACACTGAAGCTTTCTTT. Translating gives CASHPPLNTEAFF. Supplemented by reference TRBV2 and TRBJ1-1, the full variable domain reads EPEVTQTPSHQVTQMGQEVILRCVPISNHLYFYWYRQILGQKVEFLVSFYNNEISEKSEIFDDQFSVERPDGSNFTLKIRSTKLEDSAMYFCASHPPLNTEAFFGQGTRLTVV.

This clonotype showed up many times. The rearrangement uses TRBV19 and TRBJ1-1, with no clear D. The CDR3 length is 13 residues. Trimming took 3 bases from V and 1 from J, leaving 6 bases between them. The germline V gene encodes CDR1 LNHDA and CDR2 SQIVND (reference sequence). The CDR3 reads CASSISENTEAFF. The CDR3 DNA reads as TGTGCCAGTAGTATCTCAGAGAACACTGAAGCTTTCTTT.

This chain joins TRBV5-1 and TRBJ2-7, with 7 nucleotides matching TRBD1. V lost 4 bases to trimming and J lost 5 bases; unmatched junction nucleotides: 9. Germline V gene data show CDR1 as SGHRS and CDR2 as YFSETQ. There are 14 residues in the CDR3. CDR3 protein: CASSGRQGHDEQYF. The CDR3 nucleotides read TGCGCCAGCAGCGGTCGACAGGGTCACGACGAGCAGTACTTC. The full variable domain, in which reference TRBV5-1 and TRBJ2-7 provide the parts outside the CDR3, is KAGVTQTPRYLIKTRGQQVTLSCSPISGHRSVSWYQQTPGQGLQFLFEYFSETQRNKGNFPGRFSGRQFSNSRSEMNVSTLELGDSALYLCASSGRQGHDEQYFGPGTRLTVT.

In this sample, this clonotype turned up a few times. This chain connects TRBV29-1 to TRBJ2-3; 14 bases line up with TRBD2. The CDR3 runs to 16 residues. Germline CDR1 reads SQVTM; CDR2 reads ANQGSEA. After removal of 4 bases from V and 2 bases from J, the junction contained 5 bases not matched to a gene. The CDR3 DNA follows: TGCAGCGTTGGTATGGGACTAGCGGGAGCCACAGATACGCAGTATTTT. It is translated as CSVGMGLAGATDTQYF.

This clonotype was counted ten times or more. Relative to the germline gene, one junction end is altered; a read error may explain this. The chain is built from TRBV2 and TRBJ2-5; D gene ambiguous. CDR3 size: 14 residues. Looked up from germline, CDR1 is SNHLY and CDR2 is FYNNEI. The DNA for the CDR3 is TGTGCCAGCAGTACCCAGAAGGGCACCGAGACCCAGTGCTTC. Translation: CASSTQKGTETQCF.

At least ten counts were recorded for this clonotype. One end of the junction does not line up with germline, which may come from a read error. The V and J genes are TRBV7-2 and TRBJ2-7; 8 bases are shared with TRBD2. The CDR3 contains 13 residues. Per germline, CDR1 SGHTA and CDR2 FQGNSA. Here the CDR3 DNA reads TGTGCCAGCAGCTTCGGAGGACTAGCCGGACTGCACTTC. Translating it yields CASSFGGLAGLHF.

The rearrangement uses TRBV2 and TRBJ2-1; D is undetermined. Germline lookup yields CDR1 SNHLY and CDR2 FYNNEI. V shed 7 bases and J shed 0 bases, with 4 bases lying between them. The CDR3 has 12 residues. The CDR3 loop is CASKLSYNEQFF. The CDR3 DNA is TGTGCCAGCAAGCTCTCCTACAATGAGCAGTTCTTC.

This clonotype has a handful of counts. The J gene is TRBJ2-7, the V gene TRBV6-1; maybe TRBD1 (6 bases). The length of the CDR3 is 14 residues. Trimming shortened V by 5 bases and J by 1 base, and 12 bases separated the two germline ends. From germline, CDR1 is MNHNS and CDR2 SASEGT. Here the CDR3 reads CASSNDQGSYEQYF. The DNA for the CDR3 is TGTGCCAGCAGTAATGATCAGGGGTCCTACGAGCAGTACTTC.

A word on this clonotype: At one end the junction does not follow the germline gene, possibly because of a read error. The rearrangement joins TRBV19 to TRBJ1-5; TRBD1 aligns across 7 bases. The CDR3 spans 15 residues. Per germline, CDR1 LNHDA and CDR2 SQIVND (reference sequence). The CDR3 bases are TGTGCCAGTAGTCAATCGGGGACAGCCAATCGGCCCCAGCATTTT. It translates to CASSQSGTANRPQHF.

V gene TRBV18 combines with J gene TRBJ2-3; D is unclear. CDR1 is KGHSH and CDR2 is LQKENI in the germline V gene. The CDR3 is 13 residues long. V was clipped by 4 bases and J by 2 bases, with 7 bases between them. CDR3 sequence (DNA): TGTGCCAGCTCACTCCGAGACACAGATACGCAGTATTTT. Protein: CASSLRDTDTQYF. Based on the CDR3 plus reference TRBV18 and TRBJ2-3, the full variable domain is NAGVMQNPRHLVRRRGQEARLRCSPMKGHSHVYWYRQLPEEGLKFMVYLQKENIIDESGMPKERFSAEFPKEGPSILRIQQVVRGDSAAYFCASSLRDTDTQYFGPGTRLTVL.

This clonotype was seen at least ten times. V usage is TRBV2 and J usage is TRBJ2-7; 7 nucleotides line up with TRBD2. There are 13 residues in the CDR3. The V gene end was trimmed by 11 bases and the J gene end by 4 bases; junction bases not matched to a gene: 11. Germline CDR1 reads SNHLY; CDR2 reads FYNNEI. The CDR3 DNA reads TGTGCCGGGGGGACTAAAGGACTTTACGAGCAGTACTTC. Translation gives CAGGTKGLYEQYF.

This clonotype was recorded many times. J is TRBJ1-4 and V is TRBV20-1; TRBD1 is a possible D gene (6 bases). CDR3 length: 13 residues. Germline V gene sequence: CDR1 DFQATT, CDR2 SNEGSKA (reference sequence). V was trimmed by 2 bases and J by 8 bases, leaving 12 bases between them. Here the CDR3 DNA reads TGCAGTGCTAGATTGACAGGAGGGGAAAAACTGTTTTTT. This gives the protein CSARLTGGEKLFF.

At least ten counts were recorded for this clonotype. The gene calls are TRBV19 and TRBJ2-5, with a tentative D call TRBD2 (5 bases). The germline V gene has CDR1 LNHDA and CDR2 SQIVND (reference sequence). V was trimmed by 4 bases and J by 4 bases, leaving 13 bases between them. The CDR3 is 14 residues long. CDR3 nucleotide sequence: TGTGCCAGTAGTAACGGGGTCAACGGAGAGACCCAGTACTTC. It yields the protein CASSNGVNGETQYF. Based on the CDR3 plus reference TRBV19 and TRBJ2-5, the full variable domain is DGGITQSPKYLFRKEGQNVTLSCEQNLNHDAMYWYRQDPGQGLRLIYYSQIVNDFQKGDIAEGYSVSREKKESFPLTVTSAQKNPTAFYLCASSNGVNGETQYFGPGTRLLVL.

This clonotype was picked up a small number of times. The J gene is TRBJ2-5, the V gene TRBV6-2 or TRBV6-3, with D possibly TRBD1 on 5 matching bases. V gave up 5 bases and J gave up 3 bases, with 28 bases separating them. Germline CDR1 MNHEY, CDR2 SVGEGT. This CDR3 comprises 19 residues. The CDR3 sequence is CASSQLGWRTPLNEETQYF. The DNA for the CDR3 is TGTGCCAGCAGTCAACTGGGTTGGCGGACACCCCTGAACGAAGAGACCCAGTACTTC.

This clonotype was seen more than once but under ten times. The gene calls are TRBV9 and TRBJ2-1; TRBD2 aligns across 8 bases. Per the germline V gene, CDR1 is SGDLS and CDR2 is YYNGEE. This CDR3 contains 17 residues. The V gene end was trimmed by 4 bases and the J gene end by 2 bases; junction bases not matched to a gene: 11. The chain's CDR3 is CASSTSYSGAPYNEQFF. CDR3 bases: TGTGCCAGCAGCACCAGCTATAGCGGGGCCCCCTACAATGAGCAGTTCTTC.

This chain connects TRBV6-5 to TRBJ1-1; unclear D gene. The CDR3 runs 13 residues. Germline V CDR1 and CDR2: MNHEY, SVGAGI. V lost 4 bases, J lost 11 bases, and 17 bases lay in between. The CDR3 DNA follows: TGTGCCAGCAGTTCCCCCCCTGACGGAATTGCTTTCTTT. Translated: CASSSPPDGIAFF.